This T cell receptor (beta chain) came from a study of blood T cell repertoires in COVID-19. The overall study: There were acute and convalescent COVID-19 samples, and they came from the United States, Italy and Spain.

Authors' data handling: Quantification of nucleated cells was approximated via reference gene primer amplification. Repertoires were generated with immunoSEQ multiplex PCR, while TCRdb's copy carries only in-frame clones and drops some. The D gene and trimming were derived from the DNA, and the V and J assignments and clone size from that table. Here the sample spans about 77,000 clones, 90% being singletons. Germline V gives CDR1 MNHNS, CDR2 SASEGT. The CDR3 runs to 13 residues. The germline V and J ends were trimmed by 5 bases and 0 bases, with 8 bases remaining between them. The TCR comes from a woman at least 80 years old with active or convalescent COVID-19. Sequences were obtained from peripheral blood. This chain links TRBV6-1 with TRBJ2-7; D might be TRBD1 (6 bases). As DNA, the CDR3 is TGTGCCAGCAGTCGGACAGTCTCCTACGAGCAGTACTTC. Protein: CASSRTVSYEQYF.